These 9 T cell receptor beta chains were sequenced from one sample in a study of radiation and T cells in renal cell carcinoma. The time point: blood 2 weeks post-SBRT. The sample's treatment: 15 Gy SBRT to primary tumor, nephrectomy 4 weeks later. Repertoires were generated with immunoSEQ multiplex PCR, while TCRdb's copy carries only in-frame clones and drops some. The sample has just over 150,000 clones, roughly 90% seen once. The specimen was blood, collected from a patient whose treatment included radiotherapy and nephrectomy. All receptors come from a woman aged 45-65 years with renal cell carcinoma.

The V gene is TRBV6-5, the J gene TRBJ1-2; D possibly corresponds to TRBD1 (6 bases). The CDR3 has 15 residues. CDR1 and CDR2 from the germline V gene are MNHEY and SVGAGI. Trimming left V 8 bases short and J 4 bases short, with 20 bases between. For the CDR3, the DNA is TGTGCCAGCCGCCTGGGGGGCAATGCGGGCTATGGCTACACCTTC. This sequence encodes CASRLGGNAGYGYTF.

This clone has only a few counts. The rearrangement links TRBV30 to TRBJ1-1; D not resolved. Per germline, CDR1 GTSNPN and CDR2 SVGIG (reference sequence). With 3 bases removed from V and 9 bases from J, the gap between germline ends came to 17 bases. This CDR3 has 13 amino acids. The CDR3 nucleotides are TGTGCCTGGAGACTAGTGTTCGGCAGGAAAGCTTTCTTT. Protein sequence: CAWRLVFGRKAFF.

In nucleotides, the CDR3 is TGTGCCAGCAGCGTCCGATCGGGACAGATTTCCAATGAGCAGTTCTTC. It codes for CASSVRSGQISNEQFF. V is TRBV9 and J is TRBJ2-1, with TRBD1 identical over 7 bases. CDR1 and CDR2 (germline): SGDLS, YYNGEE. Trimming cost V 2 bases and J 6 bases; bases outside gene matches: 11. CDR3 length: 16 residues.

The CDR3 region has the DNA TGTGCCAGCTCTCCCCAGGAATTTCGAGAGACCCAGTACTTC. Amino acid sequence: CASSPQEFRETQYF. V is TRBV18 and J is TRBJ2-5, with D unclear. There are 14 residues in the CDR3. CDR1 and CDR2 (germline): KGHSH, LQKENI. V was clipped by 6 bases and J by 4 bases, with 15 bases between them.

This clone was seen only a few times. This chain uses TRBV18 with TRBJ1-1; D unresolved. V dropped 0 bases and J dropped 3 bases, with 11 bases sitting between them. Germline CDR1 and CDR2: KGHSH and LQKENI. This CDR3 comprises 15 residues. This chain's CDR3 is CASSPPAARDTEAFF. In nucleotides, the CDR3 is TGTGCCAGCTCACCACCGGCGGCGCGGGACACTGAAGCTTTCTTT.

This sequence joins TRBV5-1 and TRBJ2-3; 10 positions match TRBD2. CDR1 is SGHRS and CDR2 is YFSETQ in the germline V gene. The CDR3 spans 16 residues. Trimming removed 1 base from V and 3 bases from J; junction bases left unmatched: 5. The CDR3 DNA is TGCGCCAGCAGCTTGACTAGCGGGGCCACTACAGATACGCAGTATTTT. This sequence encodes CASSLTSGATTDTQYF.

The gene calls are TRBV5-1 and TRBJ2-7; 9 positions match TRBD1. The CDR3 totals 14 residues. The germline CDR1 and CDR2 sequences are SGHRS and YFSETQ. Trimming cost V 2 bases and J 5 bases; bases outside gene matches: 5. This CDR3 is CASSLNTGGNEQYF. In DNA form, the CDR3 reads TGCGCCAGCAGCTTAAATACAGGGGGCAACGAGCAGTACTTC.

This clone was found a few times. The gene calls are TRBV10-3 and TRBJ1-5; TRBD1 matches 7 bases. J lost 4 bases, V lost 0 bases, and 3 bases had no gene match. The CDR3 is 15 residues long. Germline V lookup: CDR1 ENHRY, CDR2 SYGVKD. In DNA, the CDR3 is TGTGCCATCAGTGAGTCGGGACAGACTAATCAGCCCCAGCATTTT. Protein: CAISESGQTNQPQHF.

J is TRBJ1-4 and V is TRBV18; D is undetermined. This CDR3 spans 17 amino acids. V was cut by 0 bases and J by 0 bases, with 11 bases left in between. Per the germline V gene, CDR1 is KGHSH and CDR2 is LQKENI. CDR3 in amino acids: CASSPPLDPATNEKLFF. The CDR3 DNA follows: TGTGCCAGCTCACCACCTCTCGACCCAGCAACTAATGAAAAACTGTTTTTT.